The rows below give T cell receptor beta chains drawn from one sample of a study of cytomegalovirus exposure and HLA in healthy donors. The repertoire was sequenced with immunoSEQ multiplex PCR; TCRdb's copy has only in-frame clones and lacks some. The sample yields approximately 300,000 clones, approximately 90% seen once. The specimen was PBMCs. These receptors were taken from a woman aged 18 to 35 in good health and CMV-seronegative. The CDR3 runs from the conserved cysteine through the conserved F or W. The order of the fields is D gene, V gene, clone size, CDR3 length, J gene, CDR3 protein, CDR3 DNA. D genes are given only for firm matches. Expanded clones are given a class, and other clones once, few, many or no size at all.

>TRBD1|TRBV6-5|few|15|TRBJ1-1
CASSQTGQGSTEAFF
TGTGCCAGCAGTCAGACGGGACAGGGTAGCACTGAAGCTTTCTTT
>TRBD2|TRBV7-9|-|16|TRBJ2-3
CASSLFVAGVTDTQYF
TGTGCCAGCAGCTTATTCGTAGCGGGAGTAACAGATACGCAGTATTTT
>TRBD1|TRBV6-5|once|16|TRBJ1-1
CASSYTGTARNTEAFF
TGTGCCAGCAGTTACACCGGGACAGCAAGGAACACTGAAGCTTTCTTT
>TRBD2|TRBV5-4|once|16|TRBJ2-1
CASSLPPSGSYNEQFF
TGTGCCAGCAGCTTGCCCCCTAGCGGCTCATACAATGAGCAGTTCTTC
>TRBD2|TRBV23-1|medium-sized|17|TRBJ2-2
CASSLHRLALHTGELFF
TGCGCCAGCAGCCTCCACCGACTAGCGCTACACACCGGGGAGCTGTTTTTT
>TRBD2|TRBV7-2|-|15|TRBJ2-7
CASSLGRAGGLLQYF
TGTGCCAGCAGCTTAGGGAGAGCGGGAGGGCTCCTCCAGTACTTC
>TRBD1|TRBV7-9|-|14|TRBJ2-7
CASSFGDRSYEQYF
TGTGCCAGCAGCTTCGGGGACAGATCCTACGAGCAGTACTTC
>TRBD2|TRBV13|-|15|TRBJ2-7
CASSLGGLASYEQYF
TGTGCCAGCAGCTTAGGCGGACTAGCGAGCTACGAGCAGTACTTC
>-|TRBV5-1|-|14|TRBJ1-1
CASSLLGGSSEAFF
TGCGCCAGCAGCTTGTTAGGGGGTAGCTCTGAAGCTTTCTTT
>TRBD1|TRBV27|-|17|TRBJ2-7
CASSLSPPGTGRYEQYF
TGTGCCAGCAGTTTATCCCCTCCCGGGACAGGCAGGTACGAGCAGTACTTC
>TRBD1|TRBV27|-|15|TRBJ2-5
CASSLRDRGGETQYF
TGTGCCAGCAGTTTAAGGGACAGGGGGGGAGAGACCCAGTACTTC
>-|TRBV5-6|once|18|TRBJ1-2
CASSLGGQWQSRDYGYTF
TGTGCCAGCAGCTTGGGCGGCCAATGGCAGTCCCGGGACTATGGCTACACCTTC
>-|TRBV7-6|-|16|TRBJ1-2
CASSPSLLREASGYTF
TGTGCCAGCAGCCCCTCTTTGCTCAGGGAGGCGAGTGGCTACACCTTC
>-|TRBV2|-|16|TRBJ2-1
CASSVSGEAAYNEQFF
TGTGCCAGCAGTGTTTCGGGGGAGGCCGCCTACAATGAGCAGTTCTTC
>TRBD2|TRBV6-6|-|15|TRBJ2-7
CASSYSFGGNYEQYF
TGTGCCAGCAGTTACTCGTTCGGGGGGAACTACGAGCAGTACTTC
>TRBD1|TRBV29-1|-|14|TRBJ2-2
CSVRTGVNTGELFF
TGCAGCGTGAGGACAGGGGTAAACACCGGGGAGCTGTTTTTT
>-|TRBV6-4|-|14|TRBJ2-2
CASSDRQAAGELFF
TGTGCCAGCAGTGATCGGCAGGCCGCCGGGGAGCTGTTTTTT
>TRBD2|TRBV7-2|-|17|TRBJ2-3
CASSLEGLAASTDTQYF
TGTGCCAGCAGCTTAGAGGGACTAGCAGCTAGCACAGATACGCAGTATTTT
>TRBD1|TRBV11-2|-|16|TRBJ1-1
CASSSPGGRGRTEAFF
TGTGCCAGCAGCTCGCCCGGCGGGAGGGGGCGAACTGAAGCTTTCTTT
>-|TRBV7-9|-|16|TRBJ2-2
CASSLALGQGGGELFF
TGTGCCAGCAGCTTAGCGCTCGGTCAGGGCGGTGGGGAGCTGTTTTTT
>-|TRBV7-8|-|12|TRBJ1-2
CASSFGGRSYTF
TGTGCCAGCAGCTTTGGGGGCAGATCCTACACCTTC
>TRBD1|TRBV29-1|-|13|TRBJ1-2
CSVERDSNYGYTF
TGCAGCGTTGAGCGGGACAGTAACTATGGCTACACCTTC
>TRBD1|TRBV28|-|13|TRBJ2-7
CASSSGTGGEQYF
TGTGCCAGCAGTTCCGGGACAGGGGGCGAGCAGTACTTC
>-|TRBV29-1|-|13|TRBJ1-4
CSVVLRLNEKLFF
TGCAGCGTTGTTTTGAGACTTAATGAAAAACTGTTTTTT
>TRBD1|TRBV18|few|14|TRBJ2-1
CASSILGQGDEQFF
TGTGCCAGCTCAATACTGGGACAGGGGGATGAGCAGTTCTTC
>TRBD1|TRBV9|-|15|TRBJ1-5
CASSAQGALSQPQHF
TGTGCCAGCAGCGCCCAGGGGGCTCTAAGTCAGCCCCAGCATTTT
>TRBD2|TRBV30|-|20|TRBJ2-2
CASITPGTSGRSLNTGELFF
TGTGCCTCCATAACTCCCGGGACTAGCGGGAGAAGTTTGAACACCGGGGAGCTGTTTTTT
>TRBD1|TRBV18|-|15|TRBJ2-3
CASSPTGDPTDTQYF
TGTGCCAGCTCTCCAACAGGGGACCCCACAGATACGCAGTATTTT
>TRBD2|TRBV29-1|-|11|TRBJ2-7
CSAKRDYEQYF
TGCAGCGCTAAGCGGGACTACGAGCAGTACTTC
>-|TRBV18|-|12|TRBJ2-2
CASSPGAGELFF
TGTGCCAGCTCACCGGGGGCTGGGGAGCTGTTTTTT
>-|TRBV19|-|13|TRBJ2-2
CASNYLNTGELFF
TGTGCCAGTAATTACCTAAACACCGGGGAGCTGTTTTTT
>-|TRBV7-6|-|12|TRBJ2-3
CASSLAGGTQYF
TGTGCCAGCAGCTTAGCGGGAGGTACGCAGTATTTT
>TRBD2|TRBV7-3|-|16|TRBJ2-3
CASSLRERDGTDTQYF
TGTGCCAGCAGCTTAAGGGAGCGGGATGGCACAGATACGCAGTATTTT
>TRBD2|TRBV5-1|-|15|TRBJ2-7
CASSLGAGVSYEQYF
TGCGCCAGCAGCTTGGGGGCGGGAGTCTCCTACGAGCAGTACTTC
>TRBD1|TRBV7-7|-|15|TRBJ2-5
CASSLGGQGQETQYF
TGTGCCAGCAGCTTAGGAGGACAGGGCCAAGAGACCCAGTACTTC
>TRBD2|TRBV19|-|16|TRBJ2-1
CASSGGLAGVANEQFF
TGTGCCAGTAGTGGAGGACTAGCGGGAGTAGCTAATGAGCAGTTCTTC
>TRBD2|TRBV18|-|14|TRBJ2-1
CASSPGGLVNEQFF
TGTGCCAGCTCACCCGGGGGACTAGTCAATGAGCAGTTCTTC
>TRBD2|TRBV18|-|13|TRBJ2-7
CASSGTSDYEQYF
TGTGCCAGCTCAGGGACTAGCGACTACGAGCAGTACTTC
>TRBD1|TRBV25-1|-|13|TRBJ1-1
CASSAPGTAEAFF
TGTGCCAGCAGTGCCCCGGGGACAGCTGAAGCTTTCTTT
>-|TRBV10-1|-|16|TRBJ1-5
CASSAPQGNSNQPQHF
TGCGCCAGCAGTGCCCCCCAGGGAAACAGCAATCAGCCCCAGCATTTT
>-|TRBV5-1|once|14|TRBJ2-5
CASSLGTSQETQYF
TGCGCCAGCAGCCTTGGGACTTCTCAAGAGACCCAGTACTTC
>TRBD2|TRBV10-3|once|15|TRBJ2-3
CAISLAGGDTDTQYF
TGTGCCATCAGCCTAGCGGGAGGCGACACAGATACGCAGTATTTT
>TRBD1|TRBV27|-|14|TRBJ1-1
CASSWDRVNTEAFF
TGTGCCAGCAGTTGGGACAGGGTTAACACTGAAGCTTTCTTT
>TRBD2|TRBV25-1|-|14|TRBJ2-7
CASRQAGGSYEQYF
TGTGCCAGCAGACAAGCGGGAGGCAGTTACGAGCAGTACTTC
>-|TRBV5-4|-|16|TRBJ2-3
CASSFFGEVGGRGQYF
TGTGCCAGCAGCTTTTTCGGGGAAGTCGGGGGAAGAGGGCAGTATTTT
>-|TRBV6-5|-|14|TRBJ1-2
CASSYYYRDGGYTF
TGTGCCAGCAGTTACTACTACAGGGATGGTGGCTACACCTTC